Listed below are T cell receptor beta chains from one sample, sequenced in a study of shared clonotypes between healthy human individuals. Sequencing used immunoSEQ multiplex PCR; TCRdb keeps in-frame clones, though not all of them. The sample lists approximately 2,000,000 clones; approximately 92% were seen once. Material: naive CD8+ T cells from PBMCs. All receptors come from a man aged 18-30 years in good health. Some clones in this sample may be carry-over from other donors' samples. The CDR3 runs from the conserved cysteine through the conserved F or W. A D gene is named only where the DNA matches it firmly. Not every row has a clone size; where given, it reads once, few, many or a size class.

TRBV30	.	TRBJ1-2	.	TGTGCCTGGAGTGTAGTGGGGACGGTCTATGGCTACACCTTC	CAWSVVGTVYGYTF
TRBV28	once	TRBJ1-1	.	TGTGCCAGCAGTTTAGGCTCCCCTCCGAACACTGAAGCTTTCTTT	CASSLGSPPNTEAFF
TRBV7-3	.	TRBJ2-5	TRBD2	TGTGCCAGCAGCCAGAGCGGGAACCAAGAGACCCAGTACTTC	CASSQSGNQETQYF
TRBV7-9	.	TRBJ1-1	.	TGTGCCAGCAGCTACCCACGACCGGGCCAGGACACTGAAGCTTTCTTT	CASSYPRPGQDTEAFF
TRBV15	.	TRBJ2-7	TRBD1	TGTGCCACCAGCAGAGCAGGGGGTATCGACGAGCAGTACTTC	CATSRAGGIDEQYF
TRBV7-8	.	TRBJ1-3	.	TGTGCCAGCAGCAACGCCCTGGGTTGGGGAAACACCATATATTTT	CASSNALGWGNTIYF
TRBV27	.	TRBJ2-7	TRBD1	TGTGCCAGCAGCTTCTCCGGGACAGGGGGCGAGCAGTACTTC	CASSFSGTGGEQYF
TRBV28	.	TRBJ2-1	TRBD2	TGTGCCAGCAGCACCATGATACTAGCGGGCGCCTACAATGAGCAGTTCTTC	CASSTMILAGAYNEQFF
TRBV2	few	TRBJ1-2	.	TGTGCCAGCAGCTCGGACAGAGCTAACTATGGCTACACCTTC	CASSSDRANYGYTF
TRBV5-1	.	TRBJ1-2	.	TGCGCCAGCAGCTTGGCTGGGGACGGCTACACCTTC	CASSLAGDGYTF
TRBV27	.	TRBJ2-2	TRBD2	TGTGCCAGCAGTTTCTCATACATTCGACTAGCGGGGACCGGGGAGCTGTTTTTT	CASSFSYIRLAGTGELFF
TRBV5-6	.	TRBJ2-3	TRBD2	TGTGCCAGCAGCGGAGGACTAGCGGGCCGCACAGATACGCAGTATTTT	CASSGGLAGRTDTQYF
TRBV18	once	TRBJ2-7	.	TGTGCCAGCTCACCCGGGACCTCCTACGAGCAGTACTTC	CASSPGTSYEQYF
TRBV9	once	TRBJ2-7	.	TGTGCCAGCAGCGTAAGCGGAACCTCCTACGAGCAGTACTTC	CASSVSGTSYEQYF
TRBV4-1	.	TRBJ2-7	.	TGCGCCAGCAGCCAAACAAGGGGGGAGCAGTACTTC	CASSQTRGEQYF
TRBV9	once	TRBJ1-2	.	TGTGCCAGCAGCGTAGTGGGGGACGCGCTTATCGGCTACACCTTC	CASSVVGDALIGYTF
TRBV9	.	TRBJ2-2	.	TGTGCCAGCAGCGGCGGGAACACCGGGGAGCTGTTTTTT	CASSGGNTGELFF
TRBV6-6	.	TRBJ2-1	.	TGTGCCAGCACCCAAGCCCGTCCGGATGAGCAGTTCTTC	CASTQARPDEQFF
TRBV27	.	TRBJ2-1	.	TGTGCCAGCAGCATGGGGCTCAATGAGCAGTTCTTC	CASSMGLNEQFF
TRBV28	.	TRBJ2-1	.	TGTGCCAGCAGTAAGCGACAGGTGCTCTATGAGCAGTTCTTC	CASSKRQVLYEQFF
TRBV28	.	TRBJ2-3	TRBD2	TGTGCCAGCACCCCTACTAGCGGCCCGGGGGATACGCAGTATTTT	CASTPTSGPGDTQYF
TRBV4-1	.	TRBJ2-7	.	TGCGCCAGCAGCCACCGAAATTGGGCTAGTCAGTACTTC	CASSHRNWASQYF
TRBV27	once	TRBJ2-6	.	TGTGCCAGCAGTCCTTCGTCAGGGGATGGGGCCAACGTCCTGACTTTC	CASSPSSGDGANVLTF
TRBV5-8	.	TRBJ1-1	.	TGTGCCAGCAGCCGAACAGGGGAAGCTTTCTTT	CASSRTGEAFF
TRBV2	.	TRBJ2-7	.	TGTGCCAGCATGAGAGGTTACGAGCAGTACTTC	CASMRGYEQYF
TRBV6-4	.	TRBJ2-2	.	TGTGCCAGCAGCTCCCGGGGAGGCGGGCTCGTCGGGGAGCTGTTTTTT	CASSSRGGGLVGELFF
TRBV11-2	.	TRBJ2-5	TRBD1	TGTGCCAGCAGCTTAGTGGGGACAGGGGGGGAGACCCAGTACTTC	CASSLVGTGGETQYF
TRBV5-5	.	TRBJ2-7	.	TGTGCCAGCAGCTGGGACGGCCGGTGGGACTTC	CASSWDGRWDF
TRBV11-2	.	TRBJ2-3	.	TGTGCCAGCAGCCCCGCCCCCAGGGTTGGAGGGCCAGATACGCAGTATTTT	CASSPAPRVGGPDTQYF
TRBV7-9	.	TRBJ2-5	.	TGTGCCAGCAGCTTCATCCCTGGAGAGACCCAGTACTTC	CASSFIPGETQYF
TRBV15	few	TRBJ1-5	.	TGTGCCACCCAAGAGGTGAGCAATCAGCCCCAGCATTTT	CATQEVSNQPQHF
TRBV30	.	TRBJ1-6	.	TGTGCCTGGAGTGTGTCTTGGGCAGGTCCTAATTCACCCCTCCACTTT	CAWSVSWAGPNSPLHF
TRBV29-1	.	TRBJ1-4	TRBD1	TGCAGCGTTGAAGACACAGGGGCCCCAACTAATGAAAAACTGTTTTTT	CSVEDTGAPTNEKLFF
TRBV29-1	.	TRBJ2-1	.	TGCAGCATCACCGGGACTCTCGAGTACAATGAGCAGTTCTTC	CSITGTLEYNEQFF
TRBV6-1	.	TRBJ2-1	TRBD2	TGTGCCAGCAGTGTCGGGGGGGAAGGCAATGAGCAGTTCTTC	CASSVGGEGNEQFF
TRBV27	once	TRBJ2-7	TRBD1	TGTGCCAGCAGTTTAAAGCGGACAGGGAACGAGCAGTACTTC	CASSLKRTGNEQYF
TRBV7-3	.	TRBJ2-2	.	TGTGCCAGCGAGGGCAGCTCCGGGGAGCTGTTTTTT	CASEGSSGELFF
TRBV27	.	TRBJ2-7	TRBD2	TGTGCCAGCAGTTTATCGGGGACTACGGAGTACTACGAGCAGTACTTC	CASSLSGTTEYYEQYF
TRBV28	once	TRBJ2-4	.	TGTGCCAGCAGCGTTCGAGAGACAGTACTAGCCAAAAACATTCAGTACTTC	CASSVRETVLAKNIQYF
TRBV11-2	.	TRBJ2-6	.	TGTGCCAGCAGCTTCCCCTTCTCCCCGGCCAACGTCCTGACTTTC	CASSFPFSPANVLTF
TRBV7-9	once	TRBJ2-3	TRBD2	TGTGCCAGCAGCTTGACTAGCCGGGGCACAGATACGCAGTATTTT	CASSLTSRGTDTQYF
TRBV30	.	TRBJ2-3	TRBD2	TGTGCCTGGAGTGTACCCGGACTAGCGTACGGCACAGATACGCAGTATTTT	CAWSVPGLAYGTDTQYF
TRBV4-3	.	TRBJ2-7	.	TGCGCCAGCAGCCAAGATGCAGGGGCCTCCTACGAGCAGTACTTC	CASSQDAGASYEQYF
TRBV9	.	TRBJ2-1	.	TGTGCCAGCAGCGTAGGGACAGTCAATGAGCAGTTCTTC	CASSVGTVNEQFF
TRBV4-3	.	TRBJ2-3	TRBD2	TGCGCCAGCAGCTCAAGACTAGCGGGAGGGACAGATACGCAGTATTTT	CASSSRLAGGTDTQYF
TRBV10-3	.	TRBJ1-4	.	TGTGCCATCAGTGAAACAGGAGCAACTAATGAAAAACTGTTTTTT	CAISETGATNEKLFF
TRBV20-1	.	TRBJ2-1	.	TGCAGTGCTCCGGAGGGCAATGAGCAGTTCTTC	CSAPEGNEQFF
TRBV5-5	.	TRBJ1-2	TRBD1	TGTGCCAGCAGCTACGACAGGGGGGGTGGCTATGGCTACACCTTC	CASSYDRGGGYGYTF
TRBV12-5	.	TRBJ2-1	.	TGTGCTAGTGGTTTTGGAAGTACCGAGCAGTTCTTC	CASGFGSTEQFF
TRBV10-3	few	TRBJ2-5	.	TGTGCCATCAGTGATAACTTGCAAGAGACCCAGTACTTC	CAISDNLQETQYF